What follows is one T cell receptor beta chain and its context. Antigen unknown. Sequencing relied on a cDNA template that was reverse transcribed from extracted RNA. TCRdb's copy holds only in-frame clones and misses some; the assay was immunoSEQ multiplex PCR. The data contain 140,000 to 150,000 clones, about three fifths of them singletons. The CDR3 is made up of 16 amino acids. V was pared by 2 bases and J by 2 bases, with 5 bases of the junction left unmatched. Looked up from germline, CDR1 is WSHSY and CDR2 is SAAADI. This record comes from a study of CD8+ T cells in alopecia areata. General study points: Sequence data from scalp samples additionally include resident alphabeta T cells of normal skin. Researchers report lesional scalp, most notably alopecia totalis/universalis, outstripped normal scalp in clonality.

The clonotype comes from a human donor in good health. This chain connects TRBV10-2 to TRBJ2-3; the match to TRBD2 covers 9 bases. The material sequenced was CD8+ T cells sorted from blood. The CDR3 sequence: CASSETSGSLTDTQYF. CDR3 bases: TGCGCCAGCAGTGAGACTAGCGGGTCACTCACAGATACGCAGTATTTT.